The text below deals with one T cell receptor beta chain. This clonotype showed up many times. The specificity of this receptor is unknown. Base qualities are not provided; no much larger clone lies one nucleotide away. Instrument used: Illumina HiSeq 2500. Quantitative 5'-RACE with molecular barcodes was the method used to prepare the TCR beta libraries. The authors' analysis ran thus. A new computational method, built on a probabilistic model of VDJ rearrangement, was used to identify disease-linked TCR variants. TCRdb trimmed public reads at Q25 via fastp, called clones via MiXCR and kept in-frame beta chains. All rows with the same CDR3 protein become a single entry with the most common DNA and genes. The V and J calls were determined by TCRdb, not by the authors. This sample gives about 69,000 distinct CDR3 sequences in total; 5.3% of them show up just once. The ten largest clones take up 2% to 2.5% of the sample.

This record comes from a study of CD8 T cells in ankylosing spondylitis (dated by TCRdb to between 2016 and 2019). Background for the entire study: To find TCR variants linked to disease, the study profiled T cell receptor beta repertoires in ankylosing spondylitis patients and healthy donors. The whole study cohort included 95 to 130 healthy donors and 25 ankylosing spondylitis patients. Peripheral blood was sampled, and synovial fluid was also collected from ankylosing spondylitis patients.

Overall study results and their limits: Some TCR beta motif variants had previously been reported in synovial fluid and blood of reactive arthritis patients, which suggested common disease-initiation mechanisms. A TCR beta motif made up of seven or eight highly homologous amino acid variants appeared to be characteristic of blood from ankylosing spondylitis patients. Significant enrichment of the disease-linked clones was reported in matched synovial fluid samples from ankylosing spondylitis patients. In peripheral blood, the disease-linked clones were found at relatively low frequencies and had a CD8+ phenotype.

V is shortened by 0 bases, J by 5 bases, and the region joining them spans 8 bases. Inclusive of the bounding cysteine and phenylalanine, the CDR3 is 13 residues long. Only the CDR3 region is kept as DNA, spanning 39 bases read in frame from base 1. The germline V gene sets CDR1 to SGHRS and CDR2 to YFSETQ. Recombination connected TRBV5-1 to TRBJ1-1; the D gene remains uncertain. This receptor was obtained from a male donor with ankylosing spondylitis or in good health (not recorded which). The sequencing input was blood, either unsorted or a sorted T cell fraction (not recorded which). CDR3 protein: CASSLAGETEAFF. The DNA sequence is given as TGCGCCAGCAGCTTGGCTGGGGAGACTGAAGCTTTCTTT.